The 12 T cell receptor beta chains in this list originate from one sample, sequenced in a study of identical twins. TCRdb re-called the 5' RACE reads through MiXCR, storing one row per CDR3 protein. The sample consists of hundreds of thousands of distinct CDR3 sequences, 7% to 8.5% of them appearing once. The sample was also reused in another study, on yellow fever vaccine responses in identical twins.

Sequences were obtained from CD8+ T cells sorted from blood. Every receptor here comes from a woman between 18 and 30 years old in good health.

In its sample, this clonotype was seen a few times. This chain uses TRBV6-5 with TRBJ2-2; no clear D gene. V lost 2 bases and J 0 bases, leaving 7 bases between the germline ends. Per the germline V gene, CDR1 is MNHEY and CDR2 is SVGAGI. The CDR3 totals 15 residues. For the CDR3, the DNA is TGTGCCAGCAGTTACGGGAACGCGAACACCGGGGAGCTGTTTTTT. It yields the protein CASSYGNANTGELFF.

This clonotype was found a few times. A read error may account for a junction end that differs from germline. The chain uses TRBV20-1 and TRBJ1-2; 7 bases match TRBD1. CDR1 DFQATT and CDR2 SNEGSKA come from the germline V gene (reference sequence). The CDR3 has 13 amino acids. The CDR3 coding sequence is TGCAGTGCTCGAGACAGGGAAGGCAATGGCTACACCTTC. It translates to CSARDREGNGYTF.

V is TRBV6-1 and J is TRBJ1-1; 7 bases line up with TRBD1. Per germline, CDR1 MNHNS and CDR2 SASEGT. V lost 2 bases to trimming and J lost 4 bases; unmatched junction nucleotides: 10. The CDR3 covers 16 residues. This CDR3 reads CASSERLEGAGTEAFF. In nucleotides, the CDR3 is TGTGCCAGCAGTGAACGGTTAGAGGGGGCCGGCACTGAAGCTTTCTTT.

This clonotype was recorded many times. The genes are TRBV7-6 and TRBJ2-5; D not resolved. Germline CDR1 and CDR2: SGHVS and FNYEAQ. Trimming took off 8 bases at V and 4 bases at J, with 14 bases between the two ends. The CDR3 loop spans 13 amino acids. The CDR3 loop reads CASPQKDVETQYF. CDR3 DNA: TGTGCCAGCCCCCAAAAAGATGTAGAGACCCAGTACTTC.

This clonotype was picked up a small number of times. V gene TRBV28 combines with J gene TRBJ1-5; a weak D match, TRBD1 (6 bases). Germline-derived CDR1 and CDR2 are MDHEN and SYDVKM. The CDR3 has 16 residues. V shed 3 bases and J shed 2 bases, with 14 bases lying between them. In DNA form, the CDR3 reads TGTGCCAGCAGTTTGTGGGGGCAGGGAGGCAATCAGCCCCAGCATTTT. This codes for CASSLWGQGGNQPQHF.

This clonotype has at least ten counts. This chain joins TRBV28 and TRBJ2-5; TRBD2 matches 10 bases. In germline, CDR1 is MDHEN, CDR2 SYDVKM. The CDR3 consists of 17 residues. Losses at the gene ends were 2 bases for V and 5 bases for J; bases not matched to a gene: 11. CDR3 residues: CASSLVVLAGARETQYF. CDR3 nucleotides: TGTGCCAGCAGTTTAGTTGTCCTAGCGGGGGCGCGCGAGACCCAGTACTTC.

This chain uses TRBV27 with TRBJ2-1; tentatively, D is TRBD1 or TRBD2 (6 bases each). The V end was cut by 2 bases, the J end by 13 bases, with 21 bases between. The CDR3 spans 15 residues. Germline V gives CDR1 MNHEY, CDR2 SMNVEV (reference sequence). CDR3 coding DNA: TGTGCCAGCAGTTTAGAGGCTGCCGGGGGCCCCCGACAGTTCTTC. It specifies CASSLEAAGGPRQFF.

The sample holds a few counts of this clonotype. The chain couples TRBV7-9 to TRBJ2-1; 12 bases are shared with TRBD2. The germline V gene encodes CDR1 SEHNR and CDR2 FQNEAQ (reference sequence). Trimming at V came to 5 bases and at J to 9 bases, leaving 8 bases not matched to a gene. The length of the CDR3 is 15 residues. The CDR3 loop is CASSQRTSGTFEQFF. As DNA, the CDR3 is TGTGCCAGCAGCCAAAGGACTAGCGGGACCTTTGAGCAGTTCTTC.

In this sample, this clonotype turned up many times. This chain connects TRBV20-1 to TRBJ2-7; 10 bases line up with TRBD1. V dropped 4 bases and J dropped 4; count of bases not matched to a gene: 7. The CDR3 has 14 residues. The germline gives CDR1 DFQATT, CDR2 SNEGSKA (reference sequence). In DNA form, the CDR3 reads TGCAGTGCTATCCACCGGGACAGGGGTTACGAGCAGTACTTC. Translation: CSAIHRDRGYEQYF.

This clonotype showed up many times. The chain is built from TRBV15 and TRBJ2-1; 15 bases map to TRBD2. CDR1 is LNHNV and CDR2 is YYDKDF in the germline V gene (reference sequence). The trim removed 0 bases at V and 8 bases at J, leaving 5 bases unmatched. The CDR3 runs to 17 residues. As DNA, the CDR3 is TGTGCCACCAGCAGAGATCGGACTAGCGGGAGGGTCGATGAGCAGTTCTTC. It is translated as CATSRDRTSGRVDEQFF.

This clonotype has just a few counts. This sequence joins TRBV6-4 and TRBJ2-3; 9 bases fit TRBD2. V trimming: 5 bases; J trimming: 3 bases; junction bases outside the gene matches: 9. The CDR3 runs to 16 residues. CDR1 is MRHNA and CDR2 is SNTAGT in the germline V gene. The CDR3 sequence: CASSPHEREATDTQYF. The CDR3, as DNA: TGTGCCAGCAGTCCCCACGAGCGGGAGGCGACAGATACGCAGTATTTT.

The table lists this clonotype with a few counts. The CDR3 region is CASSVDGGGRSNEQFF. CDR3 DNA: TGTGCCAGCAGCGTAGATGGGGGGGGGCGATCAAATGAGCAGTTCTTC. This chain connects TRBV9 to TRBJ2-1, with D possibly matching TRBD2 (7 bases). V shed 0 bases and J shed 7 bases, with 17 bases lying between them. The CDR3 is made up of 16 amino acids. Germline CDR1 and CDR2: SGDLS and YYNGEE.